The 28 T cell receptor beta chains in this list originate from one sample, sequenced in a study of OX40 agonist ivuxolimab in advanced cancers. Library creation used the immunoSEQ multiplex PCR assay. This immuneACCESS table, as held by TCRdb, lists in-frame sequences with V and J called but not all clones. Of the missing ones, under half trace to an unresolved V gene in checked studies; the others have no known cause. Present in this sample are about 160,000 clones, 90% to 95% of which were seen just once. The ten largest clones capture 0.31% of the sample. This specimen was CD4+ or CD8+ T cells sorted from blood, taken in a trial of the OX40 agonist ivuxolimab. Receptors originate from an adult with an advanced solid tumor such as melanoma, head and neck, liver or kidney cancer.

This chain connects TRBV6-5 to TRBJ1-5; D perhaps matches TRBD1 (5 bases). The germline V gene encodes CDR1 MNHEY and CDR2 SVGAGI. Trimming pared 5 bases from V and 6 bases from J, leaving 11 bases between. This CDR3 contains 13 residues. The CDR3 DNA reads TGTGCCAGCAGTGAACAGGTCCGTCAGCCCCAGCATTTT. It codes for CASSEQVRQPQHF.

A note on this clone: The DNA is omitted, as the CDR3 cannot be located on it reliably, and the CDR3 follows TCRdb's listing. The CDR3 reads CASSSSRQPIYGYTF. The rearrangement links TRBV6-6 to TRBJ1-2. The CDR3 sequence runs 15 residues, both termini included. CDR1 and CDR2 (germline): MNHNY, SVGAGI (reference sequence).

V usage is TRBV30 and J usage is TRBJ1-4, with unresolved D. Per the germline V gene, CDR1 is GTSNPN and CDR2 is SVGIG (reference sequence). V was pared by 1 base and J by 0 bases, with 6 bases between. CDR3 length equals 14 residues. The CDR3 nucleotides read TGTGCCTGGAGTGGCCGGGCAACTAATGAAAAACTGTTTTTT. This gives the protein CAWSGRATNEKLFF.

V usage is TRBV28 and J usage is TRBJ2-5; D is perhaps TRBD2 (6 bases). V was trimmed by 3 bases and J by 5 bases, leaving 16 bases between them. CDR1 is MDHEN and CDR2 is SYDVKM in the germline V gene. The CDR3 runs to 15 residues. The CDR3 loop reads CASSFIGRDWETQYF. Written as DNA, the CDR3 is TGTGCCAGCAGTTTTATCGGGCGGGACTGGGAGACCCAGTACTTC.

The chain employs TRBV6-5 and TRBJ1-5, with no clear D. V shed 2 bases and J shed 6 bases, with 8 bases lying between them. This CDR3 has 13 amino acids. Germline CDR1 MNHEY, CDR2 SVGAGI. CDR3 nucleotides: TGTGCCAGCAGTTACCTTTCCGGTCAGCCCCAGCATTTT. Protein product: CASSYLSGQPQHF.

The chain links TRBV7-9 to TRBJ1-2, with 11 bases aligning to TRBD1. With V trimmed by 5 bases and J by 7 bases, 9 bases remained unmatched. The CDR3 has 15 amino acids. Germline assignment: CDR1 SEHNR and CDR2 FQNEAQ (reference sequence). The CDR3 protein is CASSPGQGAFSGYTF. CDR3 bases: TGTGCCAGCAGCCCCGGACAGGGGGCGTTTTCTGGCTACACCTTC.

V and J are TRBV9 and TRBJ2-2; 9 nucleotides align to TRBD1. V was clipped by 5 bases and J by 6 bases; unmatched bases: 11. The germline CDR1 and CDR2 sequences are SGDLS and YYNGEE. This CDR3 contains 16 residues. CDR3 loop: CASRRTGTGKAGELFF. Here the CDR3 DNA reads TGTGCCAGCAGACGTACCGGGACAGGGAAGGCCGGGGAGCTGTTTTTT.

Turning to this clone: Other nucleotide sequences from this sample produce the same CDR3. The chain combines TRBV7-9 with TRBJ1-1; no reliable D call. CDR1 SEHNR and CDR2 FQNEAQ come from the germline V gene (reference sequence). Trimming pared 3 bases from V and 1 base from J, leaving 6 bases between. The CDR3 spans 13 residues. The CDR3 is CASSFVENTEAFF. The CDR3 DNA is TGTGCCAGCAGCTTTGTAGAGAACACTGAAGCTTTCTTT.

The chain links TRBV7-9 to TRBJ2-1; TRBD2 aligns across 8 bases. The V segment lost 1 base and the J segment 7 bases; nucleotides outside the gene matches: 6. Germline values: CDR1 SEHNR, CDR2 FQNEAQ (reference sequence). The CDR3 contains 15 residues. The CDR3 loop reads CASSLGGGGINEQFF. CDR3 in DNA: TGTGCCAGCAGCTTAGGAGGCGGGGGGATAAATGAGCAGTTCTTC. Using reference TRBV7-9 and TRBJ2-1 for the parts outside the CDR3, the full variable domain is DTGVSQNPRHKITKRGQNVTFRCDPISEHNRLYWYRQTLGQGPEFLTYFQNEAQLEKSRLLSDRFSAERPKGSFSTLEIQRTEQGDSAMYLCASSLGGGGINEQFFGPGTRLTVL.

V and J are TRBV4-3 and TRBJ1-2; D is possibly TRBD1 (6 bases). CDR1 and CDR2 from the germline V gene are LGHNA and YSLEER. This CDR3 has 15 amino acids. Trimming took off 1 base at V and 5 bases at J, with 14 bases between the two ends. CDR3 residues: CASSQGQAPGYGYTF. CDR3 bases: TGCGCCAGCAGCCAAGGACAGGCCCCTGGGTATGGCTACACCTTC.

V gene TRBV7-3 combines with J gene TRBJ2-3, with a weak D call TRBD2 (5 bases). Trimming cost V 0 bases and J 4 bases, with 5 bases left between them. CDR3 length: 13 residues. CDR1 is SGHTA, CDR2 FQGTGA, per germline. CDR3 coding DNA: TGTGCCAGCAGCTTAACGGGAGCAGATACGCAGTATTTT. Amino acids: CASSLTGADTQYF.

The gene calls are TRBV4-1 and TRBJ2-1, with 12 bases fitting TRBD2. The CDR3 contains 15 residues. Germline trimming cut 0 bases from V and 8 bases from J; bases unmatched to any gene: 2. Germline V gene lookup returns CDR1 MGHRA and CDR2 YSYEKL. CDR3 residues: CASSQERLAGDEQFF. The CDR3 bases are TGCGCCAGCAGCCAAGAAAGACTAGCGGGAGATGAGCAGTTCTTC.

This clone was observed once. The CDR3: CASSQGTGMSSYNEQFF. The CDR3 coding sequence is TGCGCCAGCAGCCAAGGGACAGGGATGAGCTCCTACAATGAGCAGTTCTTC. The chain recombines TRBV4-1 with TRBJ2-1; 8 bases are shared with TRBD1. CDR3 length: 17 amino acids. The V gene end was trimmed by 1 base and the J gene end by 0 bases; junction bases not matched to a gene: 5. CDR1 is MGHRA, CDR2 YSYEKL, per germline.

This clone was observed a single time. The J gene is TRBJ1-1, the V gene TRBV11-3; D is undetermined. V was shortened by 1 base and J by 1 base, with 10 bases between the two germline ends. Germline CDR1 and CDR2: SGHNT and YENEEA. The CDR3 runs 15 residues. Here the CDR3 DNA reads TGTGCCAGCAGCTTAGGGGCGGGGAGGAACACTGAAGCTTTCTTT. As protein: CASSLGAGRNTEAFF.

The DNA for the CDR3 is TGTGCCAGCAGAACCGTCGGGACAGGGGACAATGAGCAGTTCTTC. This codes for CASRTVGTGDNEQFF. This rearrangement joins TRBV28 to TRBJ2-1; TRBD1 agrees at 10 bases. Per the germline V gene, CDR1 is MDHEN and CDR2 is SYDVKM. The CDR3 has 15 residues. Germline trimming cut 6 bases from V and 5 bases from J; bases unmatched to any gene: 7. Full variable domain (missing parts from reference TRBV28 and TRBJ2-1): DVKVTQSSRYLVKRTGEKVFLECVQDMDHENMFWYRQDPGLGLRLIYFSYDVKMKEKGDIPEGYSVSREKKERFSLILESASTNQTSMYLCASRTVGTGDNEQFFGPGTRLTVL.

The chain links TRBV9 to TRBJ1-3; a weak D match, TRBD1 (5 bases). Deletions cut 3 bases from V and 5 bases from J, with 9 bases between. Looked up from germline, CDR1 is SGDLS and CDR2 is YYNGEE. This CDR3 comprises 13 residues. The CDR3 here is CASSGDLRNTIYF. The CDR3 DNA reads TGTGCCAGCAGCGGGGACCTCAGAAACACCATATATTTT.

This chain connects TRBV5-4 to TRBJ2-1; 9 bases match TRBD2. Germline V CDR1 and CDR2: SGHNT, YYREEE (reference sequence). The CDR3 loop spans 14 amino acids. The V and J ends lost 4 bases and 10 bases, in that order; junction bases with no gene match: 9. DNA of the CDR3: TGTGCCAGCAGCCCGGTAGCGGGAGTGGGGGAGCAGTTCTTC. It translates to CASSPVAGVGEQFF.

The V and J genes are TRBV5-1 and TRBJ1-1; 7 bases are a match to TRBD1. With V trimmed by 5 bases and J by 0 bases, 4 bases remained unmatched. The germline V gene encodes CDR1 SGHRS and CDR2 YFSETQ. CDR3 length: 14 residues. This CDR3 is CASRGTVMNTEAFF. The CDR3 nucleotides are TGCGCCAGCAGGGGGACAGTAATGAACACTGAAGCTTTCTTT. The full variable domain, with the rest looked up from reference TRBV5-1 and TRBJ1-1, is KAGVTQTPRYLIKTRGQQVTLSCSPISGHRSVSWYQQTPGQGLQFLFEYFSETQRNKGNFPGRFSGRQFSNSRSEMNVSTLELGDSALYLCASRGTVMNTEAFFGQGTRLTVV.

The chain employs TRBV6-1 and TRBJ2-6; D possibly corresponds to TRBD1 (6 bases). The CDR3 sequence is 15 residues long. V dropped 5 bases and J dropped 0 bases, with 8 bases sitting between them. Germline V gene sequence: CDR1 MNHNS, CDR2 SASEGT. Here the CDR3 reads CASSQGGSGANVLTF. The CDR3 bases are TGTGCCAGCAGTCAAGGGGGCTCTGGGGCCAACGTCCTGACTTTC.

For the CDR3, the DNA is TGTGCCATCAGCGACCCCGGGACCCGGGGGACCGGGGAGCTGTTTTTT. Translated: CAISDPGTRGTGELFF. This chain joins TRBV10-3 and TRBJ2-2; TRBD2 might be the D (6 bases). V lost 6 bases, J lost 5 bases, and 19 bases lay in between. This CDR3 comprises 16 residues. The germline gives CDR1 ENHRY, CDR2 SYGVKD.

The chain employs TRBV19 and TRBJ2-2, with unresolved D. CDR3 size: 14 residues. V was clipped by 6 bases and J by 5 bases, with 13 bases between them. In germline, CDR1 is LNHDA, CDR2 SQIVND (reference sequence). Written as DNA, the CDR3 is TGTGCCAGTAGCGGATCCTTAGGAACCGGGGAGCTGTTTTTT. Protein product: CASSGSLGTGELFF.

J is TRBJ2-7 and V is TRBV11-1; the match to TRBD2 covers 10 bases. Germline V gene data show CDR1 as SGHAT and CDR2 as FQDESV (reference sequence). This CDR3 has 15 amino acids. V lost 1 base and J lost 4; bases outside the gene matches: 4. The CDR3: CASSLVGTSEYEQYF. The CDR3 bases are TGTGCCAGCAGCTTAGTAGGGACTAGCGAATACGAGCAGTACTTC.

This clone was seen a handful of times. This chain joins TRBV10-2 and TRBJ1-2, with D uncertain. Between the trimmed V and J ends, which lost 0 bases and 4 bases, there was a span of 6 bases. The CDR3 is 13 residues long. Germline V gene lookup returns CDR1 WSHSY and CDR2 SAAADI. The CDR3 DNA reads TGCGCCAGCAGTGAGTCATCGGTCTATGGCTACACCTTC. This sequence encodes CASSESSVYGYTF.

This clone was counted once. The chain couples TRBV28 to TRBJ1-2, with a weak D call TRBD1 (5 bases). Trimming left V 2 bases short and J 4 bases short, with 11 bases between. This CDR3 comprises 14 residues. Germline CDR1 and CDR2: MDHEN and SYDVKM. DNA for the CDR3: TGTGCCAGCAGTTTAGGGCAGGGAGCCTATGGCTACACCTTC. Its translation: CASSLGQGAYGYTF.

The V gene is TRBV9, the J gene TRBJ1-3; no reliable D call. V lost 3 bases to trimming and J lost 0 bases, with 7 bases between them. The CDR3 has 14 residues. Per germline, CDR1 SGDLS and CDR2 YYNGEE. CDR3 coding DNA: TGTGCCAGCAGCGCGACACGCTCTGGAAACACCATATATTTT. Translated, it gives CASSATRSGNTIYF.

V gene TRBV29-1 combines with J gene TRBJ2-3; TRBD1 is a possible D gene (6 bases). This CDR3 region has 14 residues. The V end lost 4 bases, the J end lost 2 bases, and 13 bases lay between the germline ends. Germline V gene lookup returns CDR1 SQVTM and CDR2 ANQGSEA. The CDR3 sequence is CSVGQGSFTDTQYF. DNA of the CDR3: TGCAGCGTTGGTCAGGGGAGTTTCACAGATACGCAGTATTTT.

The chain employs TRBV19 and TRBJ2-5; 9 nucleotides match TRBD2. After removal of 2 bases from V and 5 bases from J, the junction contained 9 bases not matched to a gene. Looked up from germline, CDR1 is LNHDA and CDR2 is SQIVND (reference sequence). The length of the CDR3 is 16 residues. The CDR3 coding sequence is TGTGCCAGTAGTATAACGCGGGGGGGGCGCGGCGAGACCCAGTACTTC. It encodes CASSITRGGRGETQYF.

The chain recombines TRBV5-4 with TRBJ1-2, with no clear D. CDR1 is SGHNT, CDR2 YYREEE, per germline (reference sequence). The CDR3 is 13 amino acids. V was shortened by 7 bases and J by 4 bases, with 14 bases between the two germline ends. CDR3 in amino acids: CASFREGVYGYTF. The CDR3 DNA follows: TGTGCCAGCTTCCGCGAGGGAGTCTATGGCTACACCTTC.